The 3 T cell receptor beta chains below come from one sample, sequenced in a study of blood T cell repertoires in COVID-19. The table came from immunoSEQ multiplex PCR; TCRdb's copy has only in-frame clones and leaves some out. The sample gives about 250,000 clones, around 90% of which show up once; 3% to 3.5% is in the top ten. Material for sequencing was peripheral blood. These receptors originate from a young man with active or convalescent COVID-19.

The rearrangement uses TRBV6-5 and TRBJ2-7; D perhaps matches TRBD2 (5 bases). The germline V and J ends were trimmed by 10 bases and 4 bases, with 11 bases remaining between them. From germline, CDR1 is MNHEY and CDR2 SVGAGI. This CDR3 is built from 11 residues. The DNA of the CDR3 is TGTGCCACCACCCCGGGATACGAGCAGTACTTC. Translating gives CATTPGYEQYF.

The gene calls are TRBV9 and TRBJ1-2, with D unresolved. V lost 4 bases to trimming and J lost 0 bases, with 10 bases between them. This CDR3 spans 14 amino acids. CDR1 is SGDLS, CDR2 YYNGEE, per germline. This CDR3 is CASSPDGANYGYTF. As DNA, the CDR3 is TGTGCCAGCAGCCCCGACGGGGCTAACTATGGCTACACCTTC.

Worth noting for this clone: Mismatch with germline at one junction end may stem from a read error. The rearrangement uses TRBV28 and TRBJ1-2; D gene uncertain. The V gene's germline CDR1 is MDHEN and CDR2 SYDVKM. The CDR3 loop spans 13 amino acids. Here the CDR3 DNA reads TGTGCCAGCTGTTTCATCCCAGACTATGGCTACACCTTC. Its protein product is CASCFIPDYGYTF.